This TCR beta chain was captured by sequencing in a study of cytomegalovirus exposure and HLA in healthy donors. Broader study findings: Subsequent analysis of the 120 or so validation repertoires found a tendency for first-cohort TCR clusters to co-occur. The study flagged some 170 TCR beta chains as cytomegalovirus-associated. Most TCR sequences were uncommon, yet certain public TCRs appeared in many donors.

Assay: immunoSEQ multiplex PCR; the TCRdb copy retains only in-frame clones and omits some. The table shows 180,000 or so clones, with 86% occurring only once. A few counts support this clone. Its antigen is undetermined. The CDR3 consists of 13 residues. V gave up 7 bases and J gave up 10 bases, with 14 bases separating them. The germline gives CDR1 SGHTA, CDR2 FQGNSA. While the first cohort had around 700 subjects, the donors belonged to the separate validation cohort of 100 to 150 subjects. This chain uses TRBV7-2 with TRBJ1-6; D perhaps matches TRBD1 (6 bases). This receptor was identified in a man younger than 35 in good health and CMV-seropositive. Sequencing was performed on PBMCs. The DNA of the CDR3 is TGTGCCAGCACCTCACAGGGTGGATCACCCCTCCACTTT. Protein product: CASTSQGGSPLHF.